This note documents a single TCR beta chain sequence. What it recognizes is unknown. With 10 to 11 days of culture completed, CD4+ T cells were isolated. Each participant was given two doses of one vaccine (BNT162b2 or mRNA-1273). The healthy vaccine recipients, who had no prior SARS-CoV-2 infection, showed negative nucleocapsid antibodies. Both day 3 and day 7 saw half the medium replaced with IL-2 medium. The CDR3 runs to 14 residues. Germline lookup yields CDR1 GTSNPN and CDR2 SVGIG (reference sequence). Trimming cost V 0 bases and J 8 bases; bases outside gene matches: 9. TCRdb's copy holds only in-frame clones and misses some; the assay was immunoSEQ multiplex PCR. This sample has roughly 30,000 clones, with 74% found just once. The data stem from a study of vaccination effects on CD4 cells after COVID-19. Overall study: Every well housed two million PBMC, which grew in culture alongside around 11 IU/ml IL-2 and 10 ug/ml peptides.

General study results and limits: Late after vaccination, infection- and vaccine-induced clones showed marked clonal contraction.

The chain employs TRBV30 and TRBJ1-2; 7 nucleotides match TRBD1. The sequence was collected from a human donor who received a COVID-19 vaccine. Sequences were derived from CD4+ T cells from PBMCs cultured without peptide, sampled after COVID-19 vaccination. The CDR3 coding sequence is TGTGCCTGGAGTGTAGGGCAGGGGGTTAAAGGCTACACCTTC. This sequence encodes CAWSVGQGVKGYTF.